The source of this TCR beta chain is a study of shared clonotypes between healthy human individuals. This CDR3 has 12 amino acids. V was shortened by 0 bases and J by 5 bases, with 5 bases between the two germline ends. The germline V gene has CDR1 SEHNR and CDR2 FQNEAQ (reference sequence). TCRdb keeps only in-frame clones here, not all; method: immunoSEQ multiplex PCR. The sample has 660,000 or so clones, around 96% seen once. CD8 cells classed as naive were CD45RO-negative and positively selected for CCR7, excluding terminally differentiated effector memory CD45RA+ cells. The source of this sequence is a woman in her 30s in good health. Material: naive CD8+ T cells sorted from blood. V usage is TRBV7-9 and J usage is TRBJ2-7; D uncertain. For the CDR3, the DNA is TGTGCCAGCAGCTTAGCGTTAAACGAGCAGTACTTC. It yields the protein CASSLALNEQYF.